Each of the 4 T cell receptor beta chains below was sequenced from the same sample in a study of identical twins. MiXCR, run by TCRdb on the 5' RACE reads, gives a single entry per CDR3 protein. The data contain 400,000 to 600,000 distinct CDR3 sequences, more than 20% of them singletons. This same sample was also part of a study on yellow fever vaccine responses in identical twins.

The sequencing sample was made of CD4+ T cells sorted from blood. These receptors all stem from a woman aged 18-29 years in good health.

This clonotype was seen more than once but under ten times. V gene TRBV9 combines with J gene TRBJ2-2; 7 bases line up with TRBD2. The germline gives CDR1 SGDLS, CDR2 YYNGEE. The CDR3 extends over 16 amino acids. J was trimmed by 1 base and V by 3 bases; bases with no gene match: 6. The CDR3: CASSAPASGNTGELFF. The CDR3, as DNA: TGTGCCAGCAGCGCCCCGGCTAGCGGGAACACCGGGGAGCTGTTTTTT.

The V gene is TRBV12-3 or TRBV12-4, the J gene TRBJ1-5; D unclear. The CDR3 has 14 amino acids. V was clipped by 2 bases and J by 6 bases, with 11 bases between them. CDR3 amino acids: CASSLTQPGQPQHF. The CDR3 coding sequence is TGTGCCAGCAGTTTAACCCAACCCGGTCAGCCCCAGCATTTT.

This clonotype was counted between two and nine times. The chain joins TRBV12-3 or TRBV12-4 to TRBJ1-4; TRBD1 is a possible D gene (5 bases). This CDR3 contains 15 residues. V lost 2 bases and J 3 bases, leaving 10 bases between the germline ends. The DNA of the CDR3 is TGTGCCAGCAGTTTAATGAGGGGATCTAATGAAAAACTGTTTTTT. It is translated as CASSLMRGSNEKLFF.

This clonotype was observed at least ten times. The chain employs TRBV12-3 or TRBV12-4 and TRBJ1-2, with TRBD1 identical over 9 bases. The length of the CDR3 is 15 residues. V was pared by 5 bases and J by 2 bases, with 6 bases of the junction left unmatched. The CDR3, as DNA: TGTGCCAGCAGTCAATCTACAGGGGGCAACTATGGCTACACCTTC. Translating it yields CASSQSTGGNYGYTF.